One sample yielded the 26 T cell receptor beta chains listed below, sequenced in a study of blood T cell repertoires in COVID-19. Using immunoSEQ multiplex PCR, the repertoire was profiled, and TCRdb retains in-frame clones only, with some absent. This sample carries approximately 94,000 clones, almost 90% of them seen once, and the ten largest clones take roughly 8.7%. The specimen sequenced was peripheral blood. The origin of the receptors is a woman between 70 and 85 years old with acute or convalescent COVID-19.

The chain links TRBV5-6 to TRBJ2-7, with 8 bases identical to TRBD1. V shed 3 bases and J 7 bases; nucleotides not matched to a gene: 9. Germline CDR1 is SGHDT and CDR2 is YYEEEE. The CDR3 runs 14 residues. The CDR3 is CASSWRTGSREQYF. CDR3 coding DNA: TGTGCCAGCAGCTGGAGGACAGGGAGTAGGGAGCAGTACTTC.

The V and J genes are TRBV10-2 and TRBJ1-1, with D possibly matching TRBD1 (5 bases). Between the trimmed V and J ends, which lost 4 bases and 5 bases, there was a span of 8 bases. The CDR3 is 12 amino acids. Germline CDR1 and CDR2: WSHSY and SAAADI. CDR3 in amino acids: CASSVGGTEAFF. In DNA form, the CDR3 reads TGCGCCAGCAGTGTGGGGGGAACTGAAGCTTTCTTT.

For the CDR3, the DNA is TGTGCCAGCAGCTTGTCTCAGGGTTTCAATTCACCCCTCCACTTT. Protein sequence: CASSLSQGFNSPLHF. The rearrangement uses TRBV5-4 and TRBJ1-6; the D gene is possibly TRBD1 (5 bases). CDR1 is SGHNT and CDR2 is YYREEE in the germline V gene (reference sequence). CDR3 length equals 15 residues. With 1 base removed from V and 7 bases from J, the gap between germline ends came to 12 bases.

This clone was picked up a small number of times. The gene calls are TRBV6-1 and TRBJ2-2; tentatively, D is TRBD2 (6 bases). Between the trimmed V and J ends, which lost 2 bases and 5 bases, there was a span of 12 bases. This CDR3 contains 15 residues. Germline V gene data show CDR1 as MNHNS and CDR2 as SASEGT. The chain's CDR3 is CASSEWGGGTGELFF. In DNA, the CDR3 is TGTGCCAGCAGTGAATGGGGCGGAGGGACCGGGGAGCTGTTTTTT.

V and J are TRBV7-7 and TRBJ2-7, with 9 nucleotides matching TRBD1. The V and J ends lost 5 bases and 2 bases, in that order; junction bases with no gene match: 10. Per the germline V gene, CDR1 is SSHAT and CDR2 is FNYEAQ (reference sequence). This CDR3 comprises 16 residues. DNA of the CDR3: TGTGCCAGCAGCCTTACCGGGACAGGGAGCACCTACGAGCAGTACTTC. Translation gives CASSLTGTGSTYEQYF.

This sequence joins TRBV28 and TRBJ1-6, with 7 bases lining up with TRBD1. With V trimmed by 6 bases and J by 9 bases, 8 bases remained unmatched. Germline-derived CDR1 and CDR2 are MDHEN and SYDVKM. This CDR3 spans 14 amino acids. The CDR3 region is CASSETGLLSPLHF. DNA of the CDR3: TGTGCCAGCAGCGAGACAGGGCTACTTTCACCCCTCCACTTT.

This rearrangement joins TRBV10-3 to TRBJ2-3; a weak D match, TRBD2 (5 bases). V was pared by 0 bases and J by 1 base, with 17 bases between. Germline V gene data show CDR1 as ENHRY and CDR2 as SYGVKD. This CDR3 region has 18 residues. The CDR3 here is CAISESVVRDNRTDTQYF. The CDR3 region has the DNA TGTGCCATCAGTGAGTCGGTGGTTCGGGATAATCGCACAGATACGCAGTATTTT.

The gene calls are TRBV7-2 and TRBJ2-3; weak D call: TRBD2 (5 bases). The CDR3 runs 15 residues. Trimming left V 5 bases short and J 2 bases short, with 14 bases between. From germline, CDR1 is SGHTA and CDR2 FQGNSA. CDR3: CASSVSGKFTDTQYF. In nucleotides, the CDR3 is TGTGCCAGCAGCGTCTCCGGGAAGTTCACAGATACGCAGTATTTT.

The chain combines TRBV6-5 with TRBJ2-7; 7 bases match TRBD1. The CDR3 loop spans 13 amino acids. Germline V gives CDR1 MNHEY, CDR2 SVGAGI. V shed 6 bases and J 2 bases; nucleotides not matched to a gene: 4. The CDR3 loop reads CASRKTGTYEQYF. For the CDR3, the DNA is TGTGCCAGCAGAAAGACAGGGACCTACGAGCAGTACTTC.

This chain uses TRBV5-4 with TRBJ2-2; D uncertain. Trimming shortened V by 0 bases and J by 4 bases, and 4 bases separated the two germline ends. CDR3 length: 13 residues. Germline CDR1 is SGHNT and CDR2 is YYREEE (reference sequence). CDR3 in amino acids: CASSLGVTGELFF. CDR3 DNA: TGTGCCAGCAGCTTGGGCGTCACCGGGGAGCTGTTTTTT.

This chain links TRBV6-1 with TRBJ2-3; TRBD1 might be the D (5 bases). Germline V gene sequence: CDR1 MNHNS, CDR2 SASEGT. V was trimmed by 3 bases and J by 6 bases, leaving 19 bases between them. There are 16 residues in the CDR3. The CDR3 DNA reads as TGTGCCAGCAGTGATGAGTTTGGGGCCCTTTGGGATACGCAGTATTTT. Its translation is CASSDEFGALWDTQYF.

The chain couples TRBV18 to TRBJ1-6, with 7 bases fitting TRBD1. Germline V gene lookup returns CDR1 KGHSH and CDR2 LQKENI. J was trimmed by 10 bases and V by 3 bases; bases with no gene match: 6. The CDR3 has 14 amino acids. CDR3 region: CASSPDRTGSPLHF. The DNA for the CDR3 is TGTGCCAGCTCACCGGACAGGACGGGCTCACCCCTCCACTTT.

The genes are TRBV5-4 and TRBJ1-5; 8 bases are shared with TRBD1. Germline V lookup: CDR1 SGHNT, CDR2 YYREEE (reference sequence). The CDR3 sequence is 14 residues long. The V and J ends lost 2 bases and 5 bases, in that order; junction bases with no gene match: 3. The CDR3 coding sequence is TGTGCCAGCAGCTTTCGGACAGGGCATCAGCCCCAGCATTTT. Encoded protein: CASSFRTGHQPQHF.

The gene calls are TRBV27 and TRBJ1-3; D is perhaps TRBD1 (6 bases). The CDR3 consists of 13 residues. V was trimmed by 8 bases and J by 2 bases, leaving 10 bases between them. Per germline, CDR1 MNHEY and CDR2 SMNVEV (reference sequence). CDR3 loop: CASQGLTGNTIYF. The CDR3 bases are TGTGCCAGCCAGGGGTTGACTGGAAACACCATATATTTT.

J is TRBJ2-7 and V is TRBV6-5; D uncertain. The CDR3 is 13 residues long. Germline-derived CDR1 and CDR2 are MNHEY and SVGAGI. The germline V and J ends were trimmed by 7 bases and 3 bases, with 13 bases remaining between them. CDR3 DNA: TGTGCCAGCATGGCAGGCTTGGACTACGAGCAGTACTTC. The encoded protein is CASMAGLDYEQYF.

This rearrangement joins TRBV6-5 to TRBJ1-3; no clear D gene. The CDR3 sequence is 14 residues long. Trimming cost V 8 bases and J 1 base, with 12 bases left between them. Germline-derived CDR1 and CDR2 are MNHEY and SVGAGI. CDR3 sequence reads: CASSPSGSGNTIYF. The CDR3, as DNA: TGTGCCAGCTCCCCCTCGGGTTCTGGAAACACCATATATTTT.

The rearrangement joins TRBV2 to TRBJ2-7; D not resolved. The CDR3 spans 11 residues. Germline V CDR1 and CDR2: SNHLY, FYNNEI. The V and J ends lost 1 base and 12 bases respectively, with 10 bases between them. CDR3 loop: CASSEVFLLYF. The CDR3 DNA is TGTGCCAGCAGTGAAGTCTTCCTACTGTACTTC.

The chain links TRBV18 to TRBJ2-7; D ambiguous. CDR1 and CDR2 (germline): KGHSH, LQKENI. Trimming stripped 5 bases from V and 2 bases from J, with 10 bases between. This CDR3 comprises 13 residues. CDR3 sequence reads: CASSTTNTYEQYF. The CDR3 nucleotides read TGTGCCAGCTCAACGACAAACACCTACGAGCAGTACTTC.

The chain combines TRBV3-1 (or the pseudogene TRBV3-2) with TRBJ1-2; maybe TRBD1 (5 bases). The CDR3 has 16 residues. V lost 3 bases to trimming and J lost 4 bases, with 18 bases between them. The germline CDR1 and CDR2 sequences are LGHDT and YNNKEL (reference sequence). CDR3 bases: TGTGCCAGCAGCCACGTGACCCACAGGAACCTCTATGGCTACACCTTC. Protein sequence: CASSHVTHRNLYGYTF.

The chain couples TRBV19 to TRBJ1-6; no clear D. The V gene's germline CDR1 is LNHDA and CDR2 SQIVND (reference sequence). This CDR3 comprises 12 residues. V lost 3 bases, J lost 9 bases, and 6 bases lay in between. As DNA, the CDR3 is TGTGCCAGTAGTATCGGGAGTTCACCCCTCCACTTT. It specifies CASSIGSSPLHF.

The chain combines TRBV4-2 with TRBJ2-7; 11 nucleotides match TRBD1. CDR3 length: 15 residues. CDR1 is LGHNA, CDR2 YNFKEQ, per germline. The ends lost 3 bases at V and 2 bases at J; junction bases unmatched: 3. The CDR3 DNA reads TGTGCCAGCAGCCAGGGGACAGGGGGGGCCTACGAGCAGTACTTC. Translating it yields CASSQGTGGAYEQYF.

As concerns this clone: Sequence at one end of the junction differs from germline and may be a read error. The gene calls are TRBV12-3 or TRBV12-4 and TRBJ2-7; 8 nucleotides agree with TRBD2. This CDR3 region has 13 residues. The CDR3 sequence is CASSLAGSYEQYF. CDR3 DNA sequence: TGTGCCAGCAGCTTAGCGGGGAGCTACGAGCAGTACTTC.

The genes are TRBV7-8 and TRBJ1-5, with D maybe TRBD1 (5 bases). The length of the CDR3 is 15 residues. V was pared by 1 base and J by 0 bases, with 7 bases between. Germline V gives CDR1 SGHVS, CDR2 FQNEAQ. As DNA, the CDR3 is TGTGCCAGCAGCTTAGAGGGGTATAGCAATCAGCCCCAGCATTTT. Amino acid sequence: CASSLEGYSNQPQHF.

The chain joins TRBV6-5 to TRBJ1-3; 7 nucleotides agree with TRBD1. Trimming at V came to 6 bases and at J to 0 bases, leaving 5 bases not matched to a gene. The CDR3 runs 15 residues. Germline assignment: CDR1 MNHEY and CDR2 SVGAGI. The CDR3 DNA sequence: TGTGCCAGCAGCCGAGACAGGGCCTCTGGAAACACCATATATTTT. This translates into CASSRDRASGNTIYF.

V is TRBV10-3 and J is TRBJ1-6; TRBD1 agrees at 7 bases. The CDR3 runs 15 residues. J lost 6 bases, V lost 8 bases, and 10 bases had no gene match. The germline V gene encodes CDR1 ENHRY and CDR2 SYGVKD. The CDR3 sequence is CAIGEDRESNSPLHF. The CDR3 DNA follows: TGTGCCATCGGGGAAGACAGGGAGAGTAATTCACCCCTCCACTTT.

The chain joins TRBV11-2 to TRBJ1-1; 8 nucleotides align to TRBD1. Trimming removed 0 bases from V and 11 bases from J; junction bases left unmatched: 17. Germline CDR1 reads SGHAT; CDR2 reads FQNNGV. The CDR3 is made up of 17 amino acids. CDR3 protein: CASSLDGLSGGYRAAFF. For the CDR3, the DNA is TGTGCCAGCAGCTTAGACGGTTTATCAGGGGGCTACCGGGCTGCTTTCTTT.